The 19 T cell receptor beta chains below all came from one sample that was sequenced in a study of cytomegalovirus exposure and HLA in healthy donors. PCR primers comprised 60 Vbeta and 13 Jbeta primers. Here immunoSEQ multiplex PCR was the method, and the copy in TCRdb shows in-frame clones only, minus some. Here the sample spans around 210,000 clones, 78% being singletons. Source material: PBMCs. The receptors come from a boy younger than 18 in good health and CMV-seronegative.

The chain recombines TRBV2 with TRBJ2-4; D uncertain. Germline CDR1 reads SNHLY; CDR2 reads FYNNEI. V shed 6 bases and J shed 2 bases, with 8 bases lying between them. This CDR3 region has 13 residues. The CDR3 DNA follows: TGTGCCAGCAGAAAAGACACCAAAAACATTCAGTACTTC. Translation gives CASRKDTKNIQYF.

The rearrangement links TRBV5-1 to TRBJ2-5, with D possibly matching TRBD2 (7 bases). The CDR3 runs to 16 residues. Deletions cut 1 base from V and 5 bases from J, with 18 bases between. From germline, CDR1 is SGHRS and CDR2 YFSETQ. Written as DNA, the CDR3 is TGCGCCAGCAGCTTGTCCGGGGGGCTAGCCGCTGAGACCCAGTACTTC. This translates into CASSLSGGLAAETQYF.

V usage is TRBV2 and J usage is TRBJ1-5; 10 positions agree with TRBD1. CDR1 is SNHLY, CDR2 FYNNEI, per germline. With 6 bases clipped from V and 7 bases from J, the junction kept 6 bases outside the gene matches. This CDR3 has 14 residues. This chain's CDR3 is CASSGTGAQQPQHF. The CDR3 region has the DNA TGTGCCAGCAGCGGGACAGGGGCCCAACAGCCCCAGCATTTT. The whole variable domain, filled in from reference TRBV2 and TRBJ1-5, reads EPEVTQTPSHQVTQMGQEVILRCVPISNHLYFYWYRQILGQKVEFLVSFYNNEISEKSEIFDDQFSVERPDGSNFTLKIRSTKLEDSAMYFCASSGTGAQQPQHFGDGTRLSIL.

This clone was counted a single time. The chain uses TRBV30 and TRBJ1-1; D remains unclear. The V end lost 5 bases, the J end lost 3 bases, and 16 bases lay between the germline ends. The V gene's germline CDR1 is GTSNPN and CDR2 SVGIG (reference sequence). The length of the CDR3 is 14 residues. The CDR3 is CAWEGSYSYTEAFF. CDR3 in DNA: TGTGCCTGGGAGGGTTCTTACTCCTACACTGAAGCTTTCTTT.

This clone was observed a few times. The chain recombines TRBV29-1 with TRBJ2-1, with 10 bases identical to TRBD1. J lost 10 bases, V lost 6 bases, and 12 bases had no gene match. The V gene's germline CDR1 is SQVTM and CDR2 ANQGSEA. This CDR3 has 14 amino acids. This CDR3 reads CSVTGGQGLEEQFF. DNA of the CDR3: TGCAGCGTCACCGGGGGACAGGGGTTGGAGGAGCAGTTCTTC.

The CDR3 reads CASSQVLGAPTGIRQPQHF. The CDR3 DNA follows: TGCGCCAGCAGCCAAGTACTAGGGGCCCCGACAGGGATTAGGCAGCCCCAGCATTTT. The rearrangement uses TRBV4-1 and TRBJ1-5; 7 bases fit TRBD1. Germline CDR1 is MGHRA and CDR2 is YSYEKL. The CDR3 contains 19 residues. J lost 7 bases, V lost 1 base, and 19 bases had no gene match.

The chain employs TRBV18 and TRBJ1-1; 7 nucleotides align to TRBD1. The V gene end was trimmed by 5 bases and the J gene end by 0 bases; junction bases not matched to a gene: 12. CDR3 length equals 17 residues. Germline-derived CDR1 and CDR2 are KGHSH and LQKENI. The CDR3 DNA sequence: TGTGCCAGCTCATCATCCCAGGGGGAATTTTTGAACACTGAAGCTTTCTTT. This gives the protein CASSSSQGEFLNTEAFF.

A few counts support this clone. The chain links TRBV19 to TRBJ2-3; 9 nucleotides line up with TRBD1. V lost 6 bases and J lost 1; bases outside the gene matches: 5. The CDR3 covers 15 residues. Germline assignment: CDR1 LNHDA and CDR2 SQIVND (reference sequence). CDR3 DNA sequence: TGTGCCAGTAGCCAATGGACAGGGGGCACAGATACGCAGTATTTT. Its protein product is CASSQWTGGTDTQYF. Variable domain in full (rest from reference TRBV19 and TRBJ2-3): DGGITQSPKYLFRKEGQNVTLSCEQNLNHDAMYWYRQDPGQGLRLIYYSQIVNDFQKGDIAEGYSVSREKKESFPLTVTSAQKNPTAFYLCASSQWTGGTDTQYFGPGTRLTVL.

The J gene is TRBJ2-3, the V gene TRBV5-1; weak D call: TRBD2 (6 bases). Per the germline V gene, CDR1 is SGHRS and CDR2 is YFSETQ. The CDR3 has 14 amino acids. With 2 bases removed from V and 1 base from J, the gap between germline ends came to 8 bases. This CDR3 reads CASSLGEGTDTQYF. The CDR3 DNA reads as TGCGCCAGCAGCTTAGGGGAGGGCACAGATACGCAGTATTTT.

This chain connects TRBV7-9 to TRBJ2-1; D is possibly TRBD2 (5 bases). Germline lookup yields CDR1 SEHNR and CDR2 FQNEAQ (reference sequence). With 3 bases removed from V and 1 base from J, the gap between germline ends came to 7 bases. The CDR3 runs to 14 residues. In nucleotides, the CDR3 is TGTGCCAGCAGCTTCGGCGGGTCCTACAATGAGCAGTTCTTC. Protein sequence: CASSFGGSYNEQFF.

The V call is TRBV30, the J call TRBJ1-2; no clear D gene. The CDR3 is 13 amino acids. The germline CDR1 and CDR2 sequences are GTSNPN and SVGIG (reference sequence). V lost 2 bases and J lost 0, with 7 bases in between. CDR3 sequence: CAWSRTANYGYTF. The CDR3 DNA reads TGTGCCTGGAGTCGGACTGCTAACTATGGCTACACCTTC.

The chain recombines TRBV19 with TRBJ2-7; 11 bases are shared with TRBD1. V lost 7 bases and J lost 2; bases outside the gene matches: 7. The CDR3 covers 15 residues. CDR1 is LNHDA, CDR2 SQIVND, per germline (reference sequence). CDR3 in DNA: TGTGCCAGTAACGATCCGGGACAGGGGGCCTACGAGCAGTACTTC. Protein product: CASNDPGQGAYEQYF.

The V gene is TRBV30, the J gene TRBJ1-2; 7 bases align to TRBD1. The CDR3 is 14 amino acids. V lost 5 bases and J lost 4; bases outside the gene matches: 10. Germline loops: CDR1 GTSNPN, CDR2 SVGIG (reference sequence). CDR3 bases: TGTGCCTGGGGTACAGGGGCCGGGAGCTATGGCTACACCTTC. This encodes CAWGTGAGSYGYTF.

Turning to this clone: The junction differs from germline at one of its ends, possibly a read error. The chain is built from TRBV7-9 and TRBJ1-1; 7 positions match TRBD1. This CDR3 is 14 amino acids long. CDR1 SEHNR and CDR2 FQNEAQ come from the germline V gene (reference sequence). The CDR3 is CSSSSVGQVNEAFF. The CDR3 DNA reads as TGTTCCAGCAGCTCCGTTGGACAGGTCAATGAAGCTTTCTTT.

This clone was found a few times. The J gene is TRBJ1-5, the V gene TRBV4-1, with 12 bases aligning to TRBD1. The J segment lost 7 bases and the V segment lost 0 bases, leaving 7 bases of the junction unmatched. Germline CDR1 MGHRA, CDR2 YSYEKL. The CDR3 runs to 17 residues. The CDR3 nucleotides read TGCGCCAGCAGCCAAGAATTAATGGGGACAGGGGGCCAGCCCCAGCATTTT. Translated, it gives CASSQELMGTGGQPQHF.

The CDR3 DNA is TGTGCCTGGAGTCCTTCCGTCAGAGAGACCCAGTACTTC. Protein: CAWSPSVRETQYF. The rearrangement links TRBV30 to TRBJ2-5; D gene ambiguous. Germline CDR1 GTSNPN, CDR2 SVGIG (reference sequence). V gave up 2 bases and J gave up 4 bases, with 11 bases separating them. The CDR3 has 13 residues.

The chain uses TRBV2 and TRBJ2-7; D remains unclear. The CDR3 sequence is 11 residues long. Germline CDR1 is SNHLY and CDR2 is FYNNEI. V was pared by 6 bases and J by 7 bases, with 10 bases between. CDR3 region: CASRVLWEQYF. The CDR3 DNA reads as TGTGCCAGCAGGGTCCTATGGGAGCAGTACTTC.

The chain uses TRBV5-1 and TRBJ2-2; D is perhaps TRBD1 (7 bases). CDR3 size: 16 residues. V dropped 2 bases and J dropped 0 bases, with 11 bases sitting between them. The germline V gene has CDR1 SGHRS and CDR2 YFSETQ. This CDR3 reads CASSLTGDSNTGELFF. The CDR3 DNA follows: TGCGCCAGCAGCTTAACAGGGGACTCGAACACCGGGGAGCTGTTTTTT.

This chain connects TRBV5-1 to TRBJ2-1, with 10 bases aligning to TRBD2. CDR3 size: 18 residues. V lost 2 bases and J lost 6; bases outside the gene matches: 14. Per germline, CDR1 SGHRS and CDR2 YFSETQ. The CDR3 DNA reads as TGCGCCAGCAGCTTTAGCGGGGGGCAACTCCCGTCCGGCAATGAGCAGTTCTTC. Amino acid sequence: CASSFSGGQLPSGNEQFF.